This record concerns one T cell receptor (beta chain) sequence. This clone was detected only a few times. There is no known antigen for this receptor. The record has no base qualities; no much larger clone is one base away. Each donor gave one peripheral blood draw, averaging roughly 0.11 L, which was collected into heparinised tubes. Using a panel that included CD45RO, CCR7, CD25, CD127, CD95 and CD27, naive, central memory, regulatory and stem cell-like memory CD4+ T cells were sorted on a BD FACSAria II. Purity was above 95% for every sorted population. PBMCs were separated immediately by Lymphoprep density gradient centrifugation and were stained directly, without being cultured. So that batch effects would be minimized, each experiment stained and sorted samples in pairs, pairing one healthy donor with one patient. This sample was included in a study of beta chain features in type 1 diabetes (dated 2018 in TCRdb). About the full investigation: Mean age, gender distribution, total cell number and subset yield did not differ between patients and healthy donors. A total of 107,917,701 sorted cells were examined across all samples, and RNA yield correlated strongly with the number of cells per subset. The study compared the TCRB repertoires of sorted circulating CD4+ T cell subsets in recently diagnosed type 1 diabetes patients with those in matched healthy donors. Naive and central memory subsets were obtained from all 30 or so donors, but regulatory and stem cell-like memory subsets were isolated from only 8 patients and about 8 healthy donors. Overall study results and their limits: Patients with type 1 diabetes made fewer insertions and deleted more nucleotides at VDJ recombination sites, implying thymic rearrangement abnormalities. The naive, central memory and regulatory TCRB repertoires appeared to resemble one another more closely among patients than among healthy donors. Shorter templates might be favored by PCR, yet because patient and control samples were amplified and corrected together, any such skew would affect both groups equally. Because cDNA was sequenced instead of genomic DNA, activated cells with high expression could be over-represented, although the groups did not differ in activation or CD3 levels. Type 1 diabetes patients showed a moderate but significant shortening of TCRB CDR3 length in all four CD4+ subsets. Because the HLA sub-analyses included only small numbers of individuals, any influence of HLA type on TCRB rearrangement was left unresolved.

All of the isolated RNA was reverse transcribed with the High Capacity cDNA Reverse Transcription Kit, so expressed TCRB transcripts were sequenced. Deep immunoSEQ sequencing was applied to naive, central memory and regulatory T cell samples, giving an average of about 3.57 million total reads per sample. Sorted cells were lysed in RLT buffer, and RNA was extracted using DNase-treated RNeasy Micro or Mini kits according to cell number. To prevent cross-contamination, each cell subset was processed individually, whereas patient and healthy donor samples were processed jointly. TCRB sequences were amplified from cDNA with the immunoSEQ multiplex PCR, producing 87-bp fragments spanning the CDR3 region. Amplicons were sequenced on the Illumina HiSeq platform. Per the authors' processing: PCR bias was computationally corrected using synthetic template baselines, reads within Hamming distance 2 were collapsed, and singletons that could not be merged were discarded. Reads were aligned against IMGT so that V, D and J genes, CDR3 length and insertions or deletions at six rearrangement sites could be assigned. Within each subset, clonotype counts were normalized to sorted cell number, and only after that were true diversity and Gini coefficients computed with the tcR R package. The overlap coefficient, calculated on TCRB nucleotide sequences, was used to quantify repertoire sharing. Held by TCRdb, this immuneACCESS table contains in-frame sequences only and omits some clones. Under half of the omission traces to an unresolved V gene where checked; the cause of the rest is unknown. The DNA was the basis for D and trimming; V, J and clone size are from that table. Counted in this sample were roughly 180,000 clones; around 7.9% of them appeared once. Under 0.55% of the sample is held by the ten biggest clonotypes.

The sequencing sample was made of central memory CD4+ T cells from blood. The origin of this receptor is a man younger than 35 with type 1 diabetes.

Read as DNA, the sequence is TGTGCCAGCAGTGAGCGGACGGCCTTCTCTGGAAACACCATATATTTT. Its translation is CASSERTAFSGNTIYF. The V and J genes are TRBV9 and TRBJ1-3; a confident D gene designation cannot be given. V is clipped by 5 bases and J by 0 bases, and the sequence between their germline boundaries is 15 bases long. Looking up the germline V gene yields CDR1 SGDLS and CDR2 YYNGEE. The CDR3 starts with the cysteine, ends with the phenylalanine, and has 16 residues. Just the 48-base CDR3 DNA is kept, in frame starting at base 1.